The 2 T cell receptor beta chains given below trace back to one sample, sequenced in a study of radiation and T cells in renal cell carcinoma (dated by TCRdb to the early 2020s). Libraries were constructed by the immunoSEQ multiplex PCR assay. Sourced from immuneACCESS, this table was stored by TCRdb with only in-frame sequences that have V and J called. A share of the clones is absent; for the studies checked, an unresolved V gene accounts for under half, and the remainder has no known explanation. The sample profile shows about 130,000 clones; roughly 91% of them were found once. More than 5% of the sample lies in the top ten. Read against the paper, the sample's time point label means: blood 2 weeks post-SBRT. Read against the paper, the sample's treatment or condition label means: 15 Gy SBRT to primary tumor, nephrectomy 4 weeks later. The sample was blood, taken from a patient whose treatment included radiotherapy and nephrectomy. Source of these receptors: a woman in her 70s with renal cell carcinoma.

This rearrangement joins TRBV7-2 to TRBJ2-3, with D unresolved. CDR3 size: 15 residues. V was trimmed by 1 base and J by 3 bases, leaving 11 bases between them. From germline, CDR1 is SGHTA and CDR2 FQGNSA. The CDR3 nucleotides are TGTGCCAGCAGCTTAGGAGGTGGGGTAACAGATACGCAGTATTTT. This encodes CASSLGGGVTDTQYF.

The chain couples TRBV27 to TRBJ1-5; D is perhaps TRBD1 (5 bases). Germline CDR1 MNHEY, CDR2 SMNVEV (reference sequence). The CDR3 contains 15 residues. V lost 6 bases and J 4 bases, leaving 16 bases between the germline ends. CDR3: CASSPINGGNQPQHF. DNA of the CDR3: TGTGCCAGCAGCCCGATTAACGGGGGAAATCAGCCCCAGCATTTT.